This T cell receptor (beta chain) was profiled in a study of blood T cell repertoires in COVID-19. Study details: COVID-19 samples collected from the United States, Italy and Spain covered acute and convalescent phases. Nucleic acid was either cDNA or gDNA, and it came from T cells, B-cell-depleted T cells, or PBMCs.

Germline assignment: CDR1 LGHDT and CDR2 YNNKEL (reference sequence). V lost 2 bases to trimming and J lost 3 bases; unmatched junction nucleotides: 17. The CDR3 runs 20 residues. The assay was immunoSEQ multiplex PCR, and TCRdb's table has in-frame clones only and misses some. Among 190,000 or so clones, around nine tenths were seen once, and the ten largest hold just under 0.9%. The V gene is TRBV3-1 (or the pseudogene TRBV3-2), the J gene TRBJ1-1, with 11 bases that match TRBD1. Sequenced material: peripheral blood. The sequence was collected from a woman younger than 35 who had recovered from COVID-19. CDR3 region: CASSQPPPGQGGIGDTEAFF. CDR3 coding DNA: TGTGCCAGCAGCCAACCCCCGCCGGGACAGGGGGGTATCGGAGACACTGAAGCTTTCTTT.